The entry below gives a single TCR beta chain sequence along with its context. Its antigen is not known. Libraries were prepared by immunoSEQ multiplex PCR; TCRdb keeps only in-frame clonotypes and omits some of them. The top ten clones hold about 2.9% of a sample with 15,000 to 19,000 clones, 88% of them seen once. This specimen comes from a study of T cell responses to AZD1222 COVID-19 vaccine. The J segment lost 4 bases and the V segment lost 7 bases, leaving 8 bases of the junction unmatched. The CDR3 covers 15 residues. Germline assignment: CDR1 MDHEN and CDR2 SYDVKM. Study-wide results and caveats: Increases in Spike-specific TCR breadth and depth were seen after two AZD1222 doses. Donors, mostly white British, included more females; clonal diversity was possibly underestimated.

This sequence originates from an adult who received the AZD1222 COVID-19 vaccine. The chain couples TRBV28 to TRBJ2-1; 9 nucleotides line up with TRBD2. The specimen was peripheral blood, collected 28 days after the second AZD1222 dose. Written as DNA, the CDR3 is TGTGCCAGCATCCAGGGGCTAGCGGGATACAATGAGCAGTTCTTC. Translation: CASIQGLAGYNEQFF.